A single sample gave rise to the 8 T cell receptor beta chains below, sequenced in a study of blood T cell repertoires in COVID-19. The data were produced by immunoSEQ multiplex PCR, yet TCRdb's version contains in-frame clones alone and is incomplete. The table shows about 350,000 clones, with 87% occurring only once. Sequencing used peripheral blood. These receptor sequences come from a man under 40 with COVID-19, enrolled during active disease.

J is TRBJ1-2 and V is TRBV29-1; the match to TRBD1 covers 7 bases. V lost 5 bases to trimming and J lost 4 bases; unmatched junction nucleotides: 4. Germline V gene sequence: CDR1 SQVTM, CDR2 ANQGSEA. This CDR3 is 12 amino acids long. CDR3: CSVYAGGYGYTF. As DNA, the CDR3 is TGCAGCGTTTATGCAGGGGGCTATGGCTACACCTTC.

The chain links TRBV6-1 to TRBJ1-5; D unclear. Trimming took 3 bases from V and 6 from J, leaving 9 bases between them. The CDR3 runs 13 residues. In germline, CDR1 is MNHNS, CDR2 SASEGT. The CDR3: CASSDRGSQPQHF. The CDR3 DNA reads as TGTGCCAGCAGTGACCGTGGGAGTCAGCCCCAGCATTTT.

This chain's CDR3 is CASSRSPNQQPQHF. As DNA, the CDR3 is TGTGCCAGCAGCCGCTCCCCTAACCAACAGCCCCAGCATTTT. The chain couples TRBV7-9 to TRBJ1-5; D unclear. Germline loops: CDR1 SEHNR, CDR2 FQNEAQ (reference sequence). V lost 5 bases, J lost 7 bases, and 15 bases lay in between. This CDR3 comprises 14 residues.

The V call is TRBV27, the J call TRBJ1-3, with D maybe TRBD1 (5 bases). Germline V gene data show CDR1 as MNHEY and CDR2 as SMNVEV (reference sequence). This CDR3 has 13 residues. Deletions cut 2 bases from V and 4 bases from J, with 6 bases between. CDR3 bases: TGTGCCAGCAGTTTACGACAGGGAAACACCATATATTTT. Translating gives CASSLRQGNTIYF.

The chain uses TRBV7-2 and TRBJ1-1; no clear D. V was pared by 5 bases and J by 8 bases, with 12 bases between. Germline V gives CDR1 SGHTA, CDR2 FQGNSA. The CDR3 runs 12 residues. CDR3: CASSLVGNEAFF. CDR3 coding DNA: TGTGCCAGCAGCCTAGTCGGGAACGAAGCTTTCTTT. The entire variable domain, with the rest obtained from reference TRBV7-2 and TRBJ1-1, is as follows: GAGVSQSPSNKVTEKGKDVELRCDPISGHTALYWYRQSLGQGLEFLIYFQGNSAPDKSGLPSDRFSAERTGGSVSTLTIQRTQQEDSAVYLCASSLVGNEAFFGQGTRLTVV.

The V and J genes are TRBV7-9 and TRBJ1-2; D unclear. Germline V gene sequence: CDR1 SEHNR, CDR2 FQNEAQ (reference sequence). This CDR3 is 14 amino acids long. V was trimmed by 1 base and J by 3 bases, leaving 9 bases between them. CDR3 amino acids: CASSLVSGDYGYTF. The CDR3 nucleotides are TGTGCCAGCAGCTTAGTATCCGGGGACTATGGCTACACCTTC.

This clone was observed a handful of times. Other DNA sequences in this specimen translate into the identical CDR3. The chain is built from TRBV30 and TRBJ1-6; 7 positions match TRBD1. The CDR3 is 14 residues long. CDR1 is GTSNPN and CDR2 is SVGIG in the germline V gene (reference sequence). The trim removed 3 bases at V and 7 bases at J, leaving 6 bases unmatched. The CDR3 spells CAWSIGTVNSPLHF. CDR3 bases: TGTGCCTGGAGCATCGGGACAGTGAATTCACCCCTCCACTTT.

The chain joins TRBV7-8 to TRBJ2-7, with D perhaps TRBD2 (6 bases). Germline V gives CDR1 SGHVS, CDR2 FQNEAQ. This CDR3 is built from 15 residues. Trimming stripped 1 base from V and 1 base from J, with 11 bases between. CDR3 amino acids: CASSLGEDLSYEQYF. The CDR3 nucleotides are TGTGCCAGCAGCTTAGGGGAGGACTTGTCCTACGAGCAGTACTTC. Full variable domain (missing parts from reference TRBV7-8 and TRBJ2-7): GAGVSQSPRYKVAKRGQDVALRCDPISGHVSLFWYQQALGQGPEFLTYFQNEAQLDKSGLPSDRFFAERPEGSVSTLKIQRTQQEDSAVYLCASSLGEDLSYEQYFGPGTRLTVT.